A single sample gave rise to the 29 T cell receptor beta chains below, sequenced in a study of cytomegalovirus exposure and HLA in healthy donors. Primers for the PCR totalled 60 Vbeta and 13 Jbeta. Libraries were prepared by immunoSEQ multiplex PCR; TCRdb keeps only in-frame clonotypes and omits some of them. The sample consists of 90,000 to 100,000 clones, approximately 64% of them appearing once. Sequencing was done on a sample of PBMCs. These receptors all come from a boy younger than 18 in good health and CMV-seropositive.

This clone was seen only a few times. The chain joins TRBV15 to TRBJ2-5; tentative D call: TRBD1 (6 bases). Germline V CDR1 and CDR2: LNHNV, YYDKDF (reference sequence). V shed 4 bases and J shed 1 base, with 10 bases lying between them. CDR3 length: 14 residues. DNA for the CDR3: TGTGCCACCAGCATGACAGGACCCCAAGAGACCCAGTACTTC. Amino acid sequence: CATSMTGPQETQYF.

The V gene is TRBV30, the J gene TRBJ1-2; weak D call: TRBD1 (6 bases). This CDR3 contains 13 residues. CDR1 and CDR2 (germline): GTSNPN, SVGIG (reference sequence). The germline V and J ends were trimmed by 4 bases and 3 bases, with 12 bases remaining between them. CDR3 in DNA: TGTGCCTGGACTAGGGGGGGAGACTATGGCTACACCTTC. The encoded protein is CAWTRGGDYGYTF. Looking up the rest from reference TRBV30 and TRBJ1-2 gives the full variable domain: SQTIHQWPATLVQPVGSPLSLECTVEGTSNPNLYWYRQAAGRGLQLLFYSVGIGQISSEVPQNLSASRPQDRQFILSSKKLLLSDSGFYLCAWTRGGDYGYTFGSGTRLTVV.

The chain couples TRBV30 to TRBJ2-3; maybe TRBD1 (5 bases). V lost 2 bases and J 3 bases, leaving 15 bases between the germline ends. Per germline, CDR1 GTSNPN and CDR2 SVGIG (reference sequence). The CDR3 is 15 amino acids. CDR3 nucleotide sequence: TGTGCCTGGAGTTTCTTAGGGGTAAGGACAGATACGCAGTATTTT. Its protein is CAWSFLGVRTDTQYF.

Only a few counts were recorded for this clone. The chain joins TRBV7-8 to TRBJ1-1; TRBD1 might be the D (6 bases). The V and J ends lost 0 bases and 1 base respectively, with 9 bases between them. Per germline, CDR1 SGHVS and CDR2 FQNEAQ. This CDR3 comprises 15 residues. The CDR3 loop is CASSLAPQGNTEAFF. CDR3 nucleotide sequence: TGTGCCAGCAGCTTAGCGCCACAGGGGAACACTGAAGCTTTCTTT.

The chain employs TRBV12-5 and TRBJ2-5, with D tentatively TRBD2 (6 bases). V was pared by 1 base and J by 0 bases, with 9 bases between. Germline V lookup: CDR1 LGHNT, CDR2 FRNRAP. The CDR3 is 15 amino acids. Here the CDR3 DNA reads TGTGCTAGTGGTTTGGGGAGGGGTTACCAAGAGACCCAGTACTTC. Translation gives CASGLGRGYQETQYF.

The table lists this clone with a few counts. The V call is TRBV29-1, the J call TRBJ1-1; no firm D call. V gave up 4 bases and J gave up 0 bases, with 9 bases separating them. The CDR3 totals 13 residues. Germline CDR1 reads SQVTM; CDR2 reads ANQGSEA. CDR3 amino acids: CSVVPRLNTEAFF. DNA for the CDR3: TGCAGCGTTGTTCCGCGGTTGAACACTGAAGCTTTCTTT.

The chain joins TRBV7-6 to TRBJ2-1; 8 bases match TRBD2. The germline V gene encodes CDR1 SGHVS and CDR2 FNYEAQ. The junction had 6 bases not matched to a gene; V was cut back by 2 bases and J by 3 bases. The CDR3 runs to 16 residues. DNA of the CDR3: TGTGCCAGCAGCTTAACCAGCGGGAGACTCTACAATGAGCAGTTCTTC. This codes for CASSLTSGRLYNEQFF. The full variable domain, completed using reference TRBV7-6 and TRBJ2-1, is GAGVSQSPRYKVTKRGQDVALRCDPISGHVSLYWYRQALGQGPEFLTYFNYEAQQDKSGLPNDRFSAERPEGSISTLTIQRTEQRDSAMYRCASSLTSGRLYNEQFFGPGTRLTVL.

The V call is TRBV2, the J call TRBJ1-1; tentative D call: TRBD1 (6 bases). Trimming left V 7 bases short and J 0 bases short, with 15 bases between. Germline loops: CDR1 SNHLY, CDR2 FYNNEI. The CDR3 contains 15 residues. The CDR3 reads CASTPGAGVNTEAFF. CDR3 sequence (DNA): TGTGCCAGCACCCCCGGGGCAGGGGTGAACACTGAAGCTTTCTTT.

This clone appeared a single time. The rearrangement uses TRBV5-1 and TRBJ1-2, with 10 bases matching TRBD1. J lost 5 bases, V lost 1 base, and 2 bases had no gene match. The CDR3 runs 14 residues. Germline V gene data show CDR1 as SGHRS and CDR2 as YFSETQ. The CDR3 DNA follows: TGCGCCAGCAGCTTGACGGACAGGGGGTATGGCTACACCTTC. Translating it yields CASSLTDRGYGYTF.

The chain is built from TRBV19 and TRBJ1-1, with D perhaps matching TRBD1 (6 bases). Germline V lookup: CDR1 LNHDA, CDR2 SQIVND (reference sequence). The CDR3 totals 15 residues. V lost 6 bases to trimming and J lost 1 base, with 15 bases between them. The CDR3 protein is CASRLGAGENTEAFF. The CDR3 nucleotides read TGTGCCAGTAGACTGGGGGCAGGGGAGAACACTGAAGCTTTCTTT.

The chain combines TRBV5-6 with TRBJ1-2; D gene unclear. There are 13 residues in the CDR3. Germline V gives CDR1 SGHDT, CDR2 YYEEEE. V was clipped by 2 bases and J by 8 bases, with 13 bases between them. DNA for the CDR3: TGTGCCAGCAGCTTATACTGGGCCGGAGGCTACACCTTC. It encodes CASSLYWAGGYTF.

The chain is built from TRBV6-4 and TRBJ2-1, with 9 nucleotides matching TRBD2. The V and J ends lost 4 bases and 7 bases, in that order; junction bases with no gene match: 5. CDR3 length: 14 amino acids. CDR1 and CDR2 (germline): MRHNA, SNTAGT. In DNA form, the CDR3 reads TGTGCCAGCAGTGTCAGCGGGGGGTCGAATGAGCAGTTCTTC. Its protein is CASSVSGGSNEQFF.

A few counts support this clone. The chain couples TRBV19 to TRBJ2-4, with 7 bases identical to TRBD1. The V and J ends lost 5 bases and 0 bases, in that order; junction bases with no gene match: 10. CDR1 and CDR2 from the germline V gene are LNHDA and SQIVND (reference sequence). This CDR3 region has 17 residues. This chain's CDR3 is CASSDREALLAKNIQYF. In nucleotides, the CDR3 is TGTGCCAGTAGTGACAGGGAAGCTCTATTAGCCAAAAACATTCAGTACTTC. The complete variable domain, with remaining parts taken from reference TRBV19 and TRBJ2-4, reads DGGITQSPKYLFRKEGQNVTLSCEQNLNHDAMYWYRQDPGQGLRLIYYSQIVNDFQKGDIAEGYSVSREKKESFPLTVTSAQKNPTAFYLCASSDREALLAKNIQYFGAGTRLSVL.

This clone was observed a handful of times. The chain uses TRBV6-5 and TRBJ1-5, with 9 positions matching TRBD1. J lost 5 bases, V lost 6 bases, and 2 bases had no gene match. Per germline, CDR1 MNHEY and CDR2 SVGAGI. CDR3 length: 13 amino acids. For the CDR3, the DNA is TGTGCCAGCAGGCGGACAGGGGATCAGCCCCAGCATTTT. Translating it yields CASRRTGDQPQHF.

This chain joins TRBV5-4 and TRBJ2-7; TRBD1 might be the D (5 bases). The germline CDR1 and CDR2 sequences are SGHNT and YYREEE (reference sequence). V lost 4 bases to trimming and J lost 1 base, with 15 bases between them. The CDR3 consists of 15 residues. The chain's CDR3 is CASSNTGSRSYEQYF. CDR3 bases: TGTGCCAGCAGCAACACAGGATCCCGGTCCTACGAGCAGTACTTC.

V gene TRBV27 combines with J gene TRBJ2-7, with TRBD1 matching over 7 bases. In germline, CDR1 is MNHEY, CDR2 SMNVEV (reference sequence). CDR3 size: 13 residues. Germline trimming cut 8 bases from V and 6 bases from J; bases unmatched to any gene: 10. CDR3 DNA sequence: TGTGCCAGCCAGACAGGGCCCTTTAGCGAGCAGTACTTC. Its translation is CASQTGPFSEQYF.

V usage is TRBV5-8 and J usage is TRBJ2-1; 8 bases match TRBD2. Germline V gene data show CDR1 as SGHTS and CDR2 as YDEGEE. The CDR3 runs 15 residues. The V segment lost 2 bases and the J segment 8 bases; nucleotides outside the gene matches: 9. In DNA form, the CDR3 reads TGTGCCAGCAGCTTTAGCGGGAACAGGATCGATGAGCAGTTCTTC. As protein: CASSFSGNRIDEQFF.

This clone was recorded a few times. This chain joins TRBV6-1 and TRBJ1-1; D perhaps matches TRBD1 (5 bases). This CDR3 spans 13 amino acids. The V end lost 8 bases, the J end lost 3 bases, and 13 bases lay between the germline ends. Germline CDR1 MNHNS, CDR2 SASEGT. DNA for the CDR3: TGTGCCAGCTCTGGCAGGGAACACACTGAAGCTTTCTTT. It codes for CASSGREHTEAFF.

The chain employs TRBV11-2 and TRBJ2-1; D is unresolved. V was clipped by 2 bases and J by 12 bases, with 14 bases between them. Germline V gene lookup returns CDR1 SGHAT and CDR2 FQNNGV. This CDR3 contains 13 residues. The CDR3 region is CASSLSGRSRQFF. CDR3 DNA sequence: TGTGCCAGCAGCTTATCAGGAAGAAGTCGGCAGTTCTTC.

A single count supports this clone. V and J are TRBV6-1 and TRBJ2-3, with 8 positions matching TRBD1. Germline V gene lookup returns CDR1 MNHNS and CDR2 SASEGT. The CDR3 contains 15 residues. V trimming: 4 bases; J trimming: 2 bases; junction bases outside the gene matches: 5. The CDR3 nucleotides read TGTGCCAGCAGTGTAGCAGGGGGCAACACAGATACGCAGTATTTT. It codes for CASSVAGGNTDTQYF.

This chain joins TRBV5-5 and TRBJ2-2; 7 positions agree with TRBD2. V was pared by 2 bases and J by 4 bases, with 8 bases of the junction left unmatched. Germline CDR1 is SGHKS and CDR2 is YYEKEE (reference sequence). The CDR3 totals 16 residues. CDR3: CASSFTTSDSTGELFF. The CDR3 DNA sequence: TGTGCCAGCAGCTTCACAACTAGCGACTCCACCGGGGAGCTGTTTTTT. Drawing the rest from reference TRBV5-5 and TRBJ2-2, the complete variable domain is DAGVTQSPTHLIKTRGQQVTLRCSPISGHKSVSWYQQVLGQGPQFIFQYYEKEERGRGNFPDRFSARQFPNYSSELNVNALLLGDSALYLCASSFTTSDSTGELFFGEGSRLTVL.

The chain recombines TRBV11-2 with TRBJ2-7; 7 bases agree with TRBD1. Losses at the gene ends were 10 bases for V and 4 bases for J; bases not matched to a gene: 10. This CDR3 spans 13 amino acids. Germline lookup yields CDR1 SGHAT and CDR2 FQNNGV. CDR3 sequence (DNA): TGTGCCACAGGACCCTACAGGGGATACGAGCAGTACTTC. This sequence encodes CATGPYRGYEQYF.

V gene TRBV2 combines with J gene TRBJ2-1; TRBD2 matches at 15 bases. CDR3 length: 14 residues. Germline CDR1 is SNHLY and CDR2 is FYNNEI. V trimming: 6 bases; J trimming: 10 bases; junction bases outside the gene matches: 4. Written as DNA, the CDR3 is TGTGCCAGCAGGGGACTAGCGGGGGGCGGAGAGCAGTTCTTC. As protein: CASRGLAGGGEQFF.

The gene calls are TRBV6-1 and TRBJ1-5, with D possibly TRBD1 on 5 matching bases. The CDR3 extends over 14 amino acids. Germline lookup yields CDR1 MNHNS and CDR2 SASEGT. V was pared by 2 bases and J by 8 bases, with 13 bases between. CDR3 sequence: CASSEQGVSEPQHF. The CDR3 DNA sequence: TGTGCCAGCAGTGAACAGGGCGTTTCGGAGCCCCAGCATTTT.

V and J are TRBV2 and TRBJ2-3; TRBD2 matches at 7 bases. The CDR3 has 14 amino acids. CDR1 SNHLY and CDR2 FYNNEI come from the germline V gene. Germline trimming cut 6 bases from V and 1 base from J; bases unmatched to any gene: 4. As DNA, the CDR3 is TGTGCCAGCAGAGTGCTAGCGGGCACAGATACGCAGTATTTT. Its translation: CASRVLAGTDTQYF.

This clone was seen a handful of times. The chain is built from TRBV10-3 and TRBJ2-5; the match to TRBD1 covers 10 bases. The V and J ends lost 6 bases and 2 bases, in that order; junction bases with no gene match: 3. Germline V gene sequence: CDR1 ENHRY, CDR2 SYGVKD. CDR3 size: 14 residues. The CDR3 DNA reads as TGTGCCATCAGCCCGGGACAGGGGCAAGAGACCCAGTACTTC. Translation: CAISPGQGQETQYF.

For this clone: Relative to the germline gene, one junction end is altered; a read error may explain this. The chain couples TRBV6-5 to TRBJ1-5, with TRBD1 matching over 9 bases. Germline V lookup: CDR1 MNHEY, CDR2 SVGAGI. The CDR3 runs to 15 residues. Here the CDR3 reads CASSLQGASNQPQNF. The CDR3 DNA reads TGTGCCAGCAGTCTACAGGGGGCAAGCAATCAGCCCCAGAATTTT.

This clone has more than one count but fewer than ten. The chain carries TRBV6-1 and TRBJ1-1; maybe TRBD1 (6 bases). CDR3 size: 12 residues. Trimming cost V 8 bases and J 4 bases, with 11 bases left between them. The germline V gene encodes CDR1 MNHNS and CDR2 SASEGT. The CDR3 loop is CASGGGATEAFF. In DNA, the CDR3 is TGTGCCAGCGGCGGGGGGGCCACTGAAGCTTTCTTT.

The rearrangement joins TRBV7-8 to TRBJ2-2; D not certain. This CDR3 has 13 amino acids. Between the trimmed V and J ends, which lost 2 bases and 7 bases, there was a span of 8 bases. Germline values: CDR1 SGHVS, CDR2 FQNEAQ. The DNA for the CDR3 is TGTGCCAGCAGCTTATTGGCTCGCGGGGAGCTGTTTTTT. This gives the protein CASSLLARGELFF. Full variable domain (remainder filled in from reference TRBV7-8 and TRBJ2-2): GAGVSQSPRYKVAKRGQDVALRCDPISGHVSLFWYQQALGQGPEFLTYFQNEAQLDKSGLPSDRFFAERPEGSVSTLKIQRTQQEDSAVYLCASSLLARGELFFGEGSRLTVL.